Listed here are 29 T cell receptor beta chains from one sample, sequenced in a study of radiotherapy plus CTLA-4 blockade in lung cancer. The method was immunoSEQ multiplex PCR; TCRdb's version includes in-frame clones alone and lacks a portion of them. The sample lists fewer than 40,000 clones, more than 70% occurring once. This specimen was peripheral blood, taken from a patient treated with radiotherapy plus ipilimumab. These receptors originate from a human donor with non-small cell lung cancer that progressed on radiotherapy plus ipilimumab.

This sequence joins TRBV4-1 and TRBJ2-5, with TRBD2 identical over 8 bases. Trimming took 9 bases from V and 0 from J; bases not matched to a gene: 3. Germline V gene lookup returns CDR1 MGHRA and CDR2 YSYEKL. The CDR3 spans 13 residues. For the CDR3, the DNA is TGCGCCAGTCGCGGGGGGCACCAAGAGACCCAGTACTTC. This gives the protein CASRGGHQETQYF.

CDR3 protein: CASSIDGNSYEQYF. The CDR3, as DNA: TGTGCCAGTAGTATTGACGGGAACTCCTACGAGCAGTACTTC. The V call is TRBV19, the J call TRBJ2-7; TRBD2 is a possible D gene (5 bases). This CDR3 contains 14 residues. Trimming removed 3 bases at V and 0 bases at J, with 9 bases between. Looked up from germline, CDR1 is LNHDA and CDR2 is SQIVND (reference sequence).

The chain links TRBV13 to TRBJ2-3, with TRBD2 matching 12 bases. V dropped 6 bases and J dropped 3; count of bases not matched to a gene: 13. The CDR3 runs to 18 residues. Germline V gene sequence: CDR1 PRHDT, CDR2 FYEKMQ (reference sequence). This chain's CDR3 is CASRRLAGASVSTDTQYF. In DNA form, the CDR3 reads TGTGCCAGCAGAAGACTAGCGGGGGCTTCCGTTAGTACAGATACGCAGTATTTT.

The rearrangement uses TRBV19 and TRBJ1-6; TRBD1 matches 9 bases. The CDR3 totals 14 residues. With 5 bases clipped from V and 8 bases from J, the junction kept 4 bases outside the gene matches. The germline gives CDR1 LNHDA, CDR2 SQIVND (reference sequence). The CDR3 nucleotides are TGTGCCAGTAGTCCCGGGACAGGGTATTCACCCCTCCACTTT. Encoded protein: CASSPGTGYSPLHF.

This chain links TRBV7-2 with TRBJ2-1; 9 bases align to TRBD2. Per germline, CDR1 SGHTA and CDR2 FQGNSA. J was trimmed by 0 bases and V by 1 base; bases with no gene match: 10. The CDR3 sequence is 19 residues long. The CDR3: CASSLEPSSGGTSYNEQFF. The CDR3 DNA reads TGTGCCAGCAGCTTAGAACCCTCCAGCGGGGGGACCTCCTACAATGAGCAGTTCTTC.

The chain combines TRBV10-3 with TRBJ2-7; 7 bases match TRBD1. Germline CDR1 and CDR2: ENHRY and SYGVKD. The CDR3 covers 14 residues. J was trimmed by 1 base and V by 5 bases; bases with no gene match: 5. CDR3 in amino acids: CAISTGVHSYEQYF. CDR3 DNA: TGTGCCATCAGTACAGGGGTCCATTCCTACGAGCAGTACTTC.

This clone was detected only once. V is TRBV7-2 and J is TRBJ2-3; perhaps TRBD2 as D (6 bases). Germline V gene data show CDR1 as SGHTA and CDR2 as FQGNSA. The CDR3 consists of 15 residues. V was pared by 1 base and J by 7 bases, with 15 bases between. Here the CDR3 DNA reads TGTGCCAGCAGCTTAGATACGGCCGGAGGGAATACGCAGTATTTT. This gives the protein CASSLDTAGGNTQYF.

The chain combines TRBV11-2 with TRBJ1-3, with a possible D match to TRBD1 (5 bases). Trimming cost V 5 bases and J 7 bases, with 21 bases left between them. Germline CDR1 is SGHAT and CDR2 is FQNNGV. This CDR3 comprises 16 residues. The CDR3 DNA sequence: TGTGCCAGCAGCCCACTAGTGGACCCACGGGGGAACACCATATATTTT. It translates to CASSPLVDPRGNTIYF.

This clone appeared once. The V call is TRBV6-5, the J call TRBJ1-1; 7 bases are shared with TRBD1. CDR3 size: 14 residues. With 7 bases clipped from V and 3 bases from J, the junction kept 8 bases outside the gene matches. The V gene's germline CDR1 is MNHEY and CDR2 SVGAGI. CDR3 protein: CASTPDRAHTEAFF. Written as DNA, the CDR3 is TGTGCCAGCACCCCCGACAGGGCCCACACTGAAGCTTTCTTT.

The gene calls are TRBV10-3 and TRBJ1-2; possible D gene TRBD1, 5 bases. The CDR3 is 11 residues long. CDR1 and CDR2 from the germline V gene are ENHRY and SYGVKD. Trimming left V 8 bases short and J 6 bases short, with 10 bases between. The CDR3 spells CAILGGNGYTF. CDR3 nucleotides: TGTGCCATCCTCGGGGGGAATGGCTACACCTTC.

This clone has only a few counts. The chain joins TRBV7-2 to TRBJ1-2; perhaps TRBD1 as D (6 bases). Germline V gene data show CDR1 as SGHTA and CDR2 as FQGNSA. Trimming pared 0 bases from V and 7 bases from J, leaving 12 bases between. The CDR3 runs 14 residues. The CDR3 nucleotides read TGTGCCAGCAGCTTAGCACAGGGAGAGGGTGGCTACACCTTC. This translates into CASSLAQGEGGYTF.

The chain uses TRBV18 and TRBJ2-7; the D is unclear. The CDR3 is 14 residues long. V was trimmed by 3 bases and J by 0 bases, leaving 9 bases between them. The germline V gene encodes CDR1 KGHSH and CDR2 LQKENI. CDR3 nucleotide sequence: TGTGCCAGCTCACCGCCAGGAAACTCCTACGAGCAGTACTTC. It yields the protein CASSPPGNSYEQYF. The full variable domain, with the rest looked up from reference TRBV18 and TRBJ2-7, is NAGVMQNPRHLVRRRGQEARLRCSPMKGHSHVYWYRQLPEEGLKFMVYLQKENIIDESGMPKERFSAEFPKEGPSILRIQQVVRGDSAAYFCASSPPGNSYEQYFGPGTRLTVT.

This clone was picked up one time. V gene TRBV7-3 combines with J gene TRBJ1-1; 8 bases map to TRBD1. The V and J ends lost 1 base and 1 base, in that order; junction bases with no gene match: 2. This CDR3 contains 15 residues. Germline lookup yields CDR1 SGHTA and CDR2 FQGTGA. The CDR3 protein is CASSLRGQGNTEAFF. In nucleotides, the CDR3 is TGTGCCAGCAGCTTAAGAGGACAGGGGAACACTGAAGCTTTCTTT.

The rearrangement uses TRBV19 and TRBJ1-1; tentative D call: TRBD1 (6 bases). The CDR3 is 13 amino acids. Germline V gene lookup returns CDR1 LNHDA and CDR2 SQIVND (reference sequence). V was trimmed by 6 bases and J by 2 bases, leaving 10 bases between them. CDR3 sequence (DNA): TGTGCCAGTAGGGACAGCCCAAACACTGAAGCTTTCTTT. Residues: CASRDSPNTEAFF.

This clone was seen just once. Written as DNA, the CDR3 is TGCGCCAGCAGCCAAGATCGGGACAGACACTATGGCTACACCTTC. This encodes CASSQDRDRHYGYTF. The J gene is TRBJ1-2, the V gene TRBV4-1; 7 bases match TRBD1. The germline gives CDR1 MGHRA, CDR2 YSYEKL. Trimming removed 0 bases from V and 3 bases from J; junction bases left unmatched: 4. CDR3 length: 15 amino acids.

The chain employs TRBV6-4 and TRBJ2-3; TRBD2 matches 11 bases. Trimming at V came to 4 bases and at J to 6 bases, leaving 3 bases not matched to a gene. Germline CDR1 MRHNA, CDR2 SNTAGT. This CDR3 contains 14 residues. The CDR3 region is CASSVAGGQDTQYF. In nucleotides, the CDR3 is TGTGCCAGCAGTGTAGCGGGGGGGCAGGATACGCAGTATTTT.

This clone has a count of ten or more. Here the CDR3 reads CASSELAGTGAERGGYTF. The CDR3 region has the DNA TGTGCCAGCAGTGAGCTTGCCGGGACAGGCGCCGAACGGGGTGGCTACACCTTC. This chain joins TRBV2 and TRBJ1-2, with TRBD1 identical over 8 bases. With 3 bases clipped from V and 7 bases from J, the junction kept 19 bases outside the gene matches. The CDR3 loop spans 18 amino acids. CDR1 and CDR2 (germline): SNHLY, FYNNEI.

This chain links TRBV9 with TRBJ2-3; 7 bases agree with TRBD1. V trimming: 2 bases; J trimming: 4 bases; junction bases outside the gene matches: 4. Germline CDR1 and CDR2: SGDLS and YYNGEE. The length of the CDR3 is 14 residues. In DNA, the CDR3 is TGTGCCAGCAGCGTCCGAGGGGGCCCAGATACGCAGTATTTT. Amino acid sequence: CASSVRGGPDTQYF.

In this sample, this clone turned up a few times. V and J are TRBV27 and TRBJ1-6; D is unresolved. Trimming stripped 5 bases from V and 6 bases from J, with 14 bases between. Germline V gene lookup returns CDR1 MNHEY and CDR2 SMNVEV (reference sequence). The CDR3 extends over 15 amino acids. The CDR3 DNA sequence: TGTGCCAGCAGTCCCCCGGGTTGGTTTAATTCACCCCTCCACTTT. It codes for CASSPPGWFNSPLHF.

The chain has TRBV4-1 and TRBJ2-1; 9 positions agree with TRBD1. With 4 bases clipped from V and 5 bases from J, the junction kept 6 bases outside the gene matches. CDR3 length equals 15 residues. Per the germline V gene, CDR1 is MGHRA and CDR2 is YSYEKL. The CDR3 bases are TGCGCCAGCAGCCCAGCAAACAGGGGGCACAATGAGCAGTTCTTC. This gives the protein CASSPANRGHNEQFF.

To note about this clone: The sample contains more than one DNA sequence encoding this CDR3. The genes are TRBV11-2 and TRBJ1-1, with unresolved D. V lost 1 base to trimming and J lost 9 bases, with 15 bases between them. The length of the CDR3 is 14 residues. Germline V lookup: CDR1 SGHAT, CDR2 FQNNGV. CDR3 nucleotides: TGTGCCAGCAGCTTAGGAGGATCTCTCGGAAAAGCTTTCTTT. Encoded protein: CASSLGGSLGKAFF.

This chain links TRBV5-1 with TRBJ1-1; 11 bases fit TRBD1. Trimming cost V 4 bases and J 6 bases; bases outside gene matches: 8. Germline V lookup: CDR1 SGHRS, CDR2 YFSETQ. This CDR3 comprises 15 residues. The CDR3 spells CASSTGQGANSEAFF. The CDR3 region has the DNA TGCGCCAGCAGCACCGGACAGGGGGCTAACTCTGAAGCTTTCTTT.

J is TRBJ2-1 and V is TRBV4-1, with D possibly matching TRBD2 (6 bases). Trimming removed 6 bases from V and 0 bases from J, with 9 bases in between. Germline loops: CDR1 MGHRA, CDR2 YSYEKL. The length of the CDR3 is 14 residues. The CDR3 loop reads CASSGTYSYNEQFF. The CDR3 DNA reads as TGCGCCAGCAGTGGGACTTACTCCTACAATGAGCAGTTCTTC.

This clone showed up just once. The chain uses TRBV5-1 and TRBJ2-1; 10 nucleotides align to TRBD2. The CDR3 totals 16 residues. CDR1 and CDR2 (germline): SGHRS, YFSETQ. Germline trimming cut 0 bases from V and 3 bases from J; bases unmatched to any gene: 3. In nucleotides, the CDR3 is TGCGCCAGCAGCTTGGGCCTAGCGGGGGACTACAATGAGCAGTTCTTC. Residues: CASSLGLAGDYNEQFF.

DNA for the CDR3: TGCAGCGTTGTTTCGGATCTTGTATCGGGGGAGCAGTACTTC. This translates into CSVVSDLVSGEQYF. V is TRBV29-1 and J is TRBJ2-7; maybe TRBD2 (5 bases). Between the trimmed V and J ends, which lost 4 bases and 7 bases, there was a span of 20 bases. The CDR3 length is 14 residues. The germline gives CDR1 SQVTM, CDR2 ANQGSEA.

The chain's CDR3 is CASTRGGGSSYEQYF. CDR3 nucleotide sequence: TGTGCCAGCACTAGAGGCGGGGGAAGCTCCTACGAGCAGTACTTC. The chain uses TRBV2 and TRBJ2-5; 7 positions match TRBD2. The J call may be mistaken, given a closer DNA end match to TRBJ2-7. The CDR3 spans 15 residues. Germline CDR1 and CDR2: SNHLY and FYNNEI.

The chain is built from TRBV6-5 and TRBJ1-4; a possible D gene is TRBD1 (5 bases). In germline, CDR1 is MNHEY, CDR2 SVGAGI. V was cut by 4 bases and J by 8 bases, with 17 bases left in between. This CDR3 spans 15 amino acids. The CDR3 reads CASSFSGRVEEKLFF. DNA for the CDR3: TGTGCCAGCAGTTTCTCGGGCAGGGTAGAAGAAAAACTGTTTTTT.

V gene TRBV4-1 combines with J gene TRBJ2-3, with D maybe TRBD2 (5 bases). Germline V gene data show CDR1 as MGHRA and CDR2 as YSYEKL. The CDR3 has 17 residues. V was shortened by 0 bases and J by 0 bases, with 13 bases between the two germline ends. The CDR3 DNA sequence: TGCGCCAGCAGCCAAGATGGTGGGAGCTCTAGCACAGATACGCAGTATTTT. It yields the protein CASSQDGGSSSTDTQYF.

This clone has more than one count but fewer than ten. Because the CDR3 is missing its conserved closing phenylalanine or tryptophan, this is likely a read error. It is unclear where the CDR3 begins or ends on the DNA, so no DNA is shown, and the CDR3 is as TCRdb lists it. The CDR3 protein is CASSLKPGFDPVI. V and J are TRBV7-2 and TRBJ2-7; TRBD2, the table's D call, was not compared with the DNA. Ends included, the CDR3 has 13 residues. CDR1 SGHTA and CDR2 FQGNSA come from the germline V gene.